What follows are 24 T cell receptor beta chains derived from one specimen sequenced in a study of blood T cell repertoires in COVID-19. Data came from immunoSEQ multiplex PCR; TCRdb stores just in-frame clones and leaves some out. Of around 270,000 clones listed, about 83% are singletons. Sequenced: peripheral blood. Source of these receptors: a woman between 40 and 50 years old who had recovered from COVID-19.

By share, this clone counts as medium-sized. V is TRBV4-1 and J is TRBJ2-1; 9 nucleotides line up with TRBD2. The CDR3 has 18 amino acids. V lost 0 bases, J lost 2 bases, and 8 bases stayed unmatched. Germline V gene data show CDR1 as MGHRA and CDR2 as YSYEKL. This CDR3 reads CASSQDYSGGPAYNEQFF. CDR3 nucleotides: TGCGCCAGCAGCCAAGATTATAGCGGGGGCCCTGCCTACAATGAGCAGTTCTTC.

The gene calls are TRBV6-1 and TRBJ1-5; possible D gene TRBD1, 5 bases. CDR3 length: 15 residues. Germline V gene sequence: CDR1 MNHNS, CDR2 SASEGT. V was shortened by 2 bases and J by 6 bases, with 14 bases between the two germline ends. For the CDR3, the DNA is TGTGCCAGCAGTGAAACGGGGGGTGGGACTCAGCCCCAGCATTTT. It yields the protein CASSETGGGTQPQHF.

The chain carries TRBV5-1 and TRBJ2-5, with D possibly matching TRBD1 (5 bases). The CDR3 totals 13 residues. V lost 0 bases and J lost 3, with 6 bases in between. Germline V gene sequence: CDR1 SGHRS, CDR2 YFSETQ. The CDR3 loop is CASSLEGEETQYF. The CDR3 DNA follows: TGCGCCAGCAGCTTGGAAGGGGAAGAGACCCAGTACTTC.

This rearrangement joins TRBV6-6 to TRBJ2-1; D may be TRBD2 (6 bases). The CDR3 has 15 residues. V was shortened by 5 bases and J by 4 bases, with 15 bases between the two germline ends. Germline assignment: CDR1 MNHNY and CDR2 SVGAGI (reference sequence). The CDR3 sequence is CASSLAGLDYNEQFF. The CDR3, as DNA: TGTGCCAGCAGTCTTGCGGGGCTAGATTACAATGAGCAGTTCTTC.

The CDR3 sequence is CASSQGRETQYF. CDR3 sequence (DNA): TGTGCCAGCAGTCAGGGAAGAGAGACCCAGTACTTC. This chain joins TRBV6-5 and TRBJ2-5; weak D call: TRBD1 (5 bases). CDR3 length: 12 residues. V lost 5 bases and J 4 bases, leaving 8 bases between the germline ends. CDR1 and CDR2 (germline): MNHEY, SVGAGI.

The rearrangement uses TRBV6-1 and TRBJ2-5; D possibly corresponds to TRBD2 (7 bases). Trimming cost V 2 bases and J 5 bases, with 15 bases left between them. This CDR3 comprises 15 residues. The germline V gene has CDR1 MNHNS and CDR2 SASEGT. The CDR3 sequence: CASSEQAGGPETQYF. The CDR3 nucleotides are TGTGCCAGCAGTGAACAGGCCGGGGGGCCTGAGACCCAGTACTTC.

The chain has TRBV2 and TRBJ1-2, with D possibly being TRBD1 (6 bases). V lost 6 bases to trimming and J lost 0 bases, with 14 bases between them. Germline CDR1 SNHLY, CDR2 FYNNEI. This CDR3 region has 15 residues. The CDR3 nucleotides are TGTGCCAGCAGGCAACAGGGCCATGCTAACTATGGCTACACCTTC. It specifies CASRQQGHANYGYTF.

This clone showed up just a few times. DNA for the CDR3: TGCGCCAGCAGCTGGGACATGGGAAACACTGAAGCTTTCTTT. This encodes CASSWDMGNTEAFF. V usage is TRBV5-1 and J usage is TRBJ1-1; a possible D gene is TRBD1 (6 bases). Germline CDR1 SGHRS, CDR2 YFSETQ. V was trimmed by 3 bases and J by 2 bases, leaving 11 bases between them. CDR3 length: 14 amino acids.

This clone has just one count. CDR3 sequence reads: CASSLGREPLQETQYF. The CDR3 DNA reads TGTGCCAGCAGCTTGGGTAGGGAGCCCCTCCAAGAGACCCAGTACTTC. J is TRBJ2-5 and V is TRBV5-4; the D gene is possibly TRBD2 (5 bases). The CDR3 loop spans 16 amino acids. V shed 0 bases and J shed 1 base, with 13 bases lying between them. CDR1 and CDR2 from the germline V gene are SGHNT and YYREEE (reference sequence).

The genes are TRBV6-1 and TRBJ1-2; 8 bases line up with TRBD1. The length of the CDR3 is 15 residues. Germline-derived CDR1 and CDR2 are MNHNS and SASEGT. With 3 bases clipped from V and 5 bases from J, the junction kept 8 bases outside the gene matches. This CDR3 reads CASSEMQGAVYGYTF. The CDR3 coding sequence is TGTGCCAGCAGTGAGATGCAGGGGGCGGTTTATGGCTACACCTTC.

The chain joins TRBV28 to TRBJ2-7; 9 nucleotides match TRBD1. CDR3 length: 15 residues. Germline lookup yields CDR1 MDHEN and CDR2 SYDVKM. V trimming: 6 bases; J trimming: 4 bases; junction bases outside the gene matches: 10. The CDR3 DNA follows: TGTGCCAGCAGGACACCGGGACAGGGAATATACGAGCAGTACTTC. It is translated as CASRTPGQGIYEQYF. Looking up the rest from reference TRBV28 and TRBJ2-7 gives the full variable domain: DVKVTQSSRYLVKRTGEKVFLECVQDMDHENMFWYRQDPGLGLRLIYFSYDVKMKEKGDIPEGYSVSREKKERFSLILESASTNQTSMYLCASRTPGQGIYEQYFGPGTRLTVT.

The chain employs TRBV15 and TRBJ2-7; the match to TRBD2 covers 8 bases. CDR3 length equals 14 residues. The V segment lost 5 bases and the J segment 3 bases; nucleotides outside the gene matches: 6. Germline loops: CDR1 LNHNV, CDR2 YYDKDF (reference sequence). CDR3 sequence reads: CATSASGGDYEQYF. CDR3 nucleotides: TGTGCCACCAGCGCGAGCGGGGGAGACTACGAGCAGTACTTC.

The chain recombines TRBV24-1 with TRBJ2-3, with 8 bases that match TRBD1. CDR1 is KGHDR, CDR2 SFDVKD, per germline. The CDR3 is 18 amino acids. V lost 0 bases to trimming and J lost 8 bases; unmatched junction nucleotides: 15. The DNA of the CDR3 is TGTGCCACCAGTGATTTGGCCCCGACAGGGGACGTGCTGGGTACGCAGTATTTT. It encodes CATSDLAPTGDVLGTQYF.

This chain links TRBV6-6 with TRBJ1-1, with D possibly TRBD1 on 6 matching bases. Trimming cost V 6 bases and J 3 bases, with 17 bases left between them. The germline gives CDR1 MNHNY, CDR2 SVGAGI (reference sequence). CDR3 length: 15 residues. CDR3 nucleotide sequence: TGTGCCAGCAGATACGGCCAGGGGCGGGACACTGAAGCTTTCTTT. This codes for CASRYGQGRDTEAFF.

The chain combines TRBV28 with TRBJ1-4; TRBD1 matches at 9 bases. In germline, CDR1 is MDHEN, CDR2 SYDVKM. Unmatched junction bases numbered 8, after V lost 7 bases and J lost 5 bases. The CDR3 has 15 residues. CDR3 DNA sequence: TGTGCCAGCACACGCACCGGGACAGGGAATGAAAAACTGTTTTTT. Protein product: CASTRTGTGNEKLFF.

The count of this clone is one. The chain has TRBV27 and TRBJ2-1; 16 nucleotides align to TRBD2. The CDR3 extends over 17 amino acids. Germline V CDR1 and CDR2: MNHEY, SMNVEV (reference sequence). V shed 5 bases, J shed 5 bases, and the junction held 6 bases outside the gene matches. The CDR3 loop is CASSEAGTSGGDNEQFF. As DNA, the CDR3 is TGTGCCAGCAGTGAGGCGGGGACTAGCGGGGGGGACAATGAGCAGTTCTTC.

Ten or more counts support this clone. V and J are TRBV6-5 and TRBJ1-6; D gene ambiguous. This CDR3 has 15 residues. V was pared by 6 bases and J by 5 bases, with 14 bases between. CDR1 MNHEY and CDR2 SVGAGI come from the germline V gene. CDR3 bases: TGTGCCAGCAGGGAGGCCCCTTTGGATAATTCACCCCTCCACTTT. It is translated as CASREAPLDNSPLHF.

The J gene is TRBJ1-3, the V gene TRBV4-2, with D tentatively TRBD1 (5 bases). Trimming removed 0 bases at V and 8 bases at J, with 11 bases between. This CDR3 spans 14 amino acids. CDR1 is LGHNA and CDR2 is YNFKEQ in the germline V gene. The CDR3 DNA is TGTGCCAGCAGCCAAGACGAAGGGGTTGACACCATATATTTT. Translated: CASSQDEGVDTIYF.

This clone is a singleton in its sample. CDR3 coding DNA: TGTGCCAGCAGCCAAGATAACAGGGAAGAGACCCAGTACTTC. Its translation: CASSQDNREETQYF. The rearrangement joins TRBV3-1 (or the pseudogene TRBV3-2) to TRBJ2-5; tentative D call: TRBD1 (6 bases). CDR3 size: 14 residues. V shed 0 bases and J shed 3 bases, with 8 bases lying between them. Germline V gene lookup returns CDR1 LGHDT and CDR2 YNNKEL (reference sequence).

The rearrangement uses TRBV10-2 and TRBJ1-6; possibly TRBD1 for D (5 bases). The CDR3 spans 16 residues. Per the germline V gene, CDR1 is WSHSY and CDR2 is SAAADI. V dropped 6 bases and J dropped 5 bases, with 17 bases sitting between them. In DNA, the CDR3 is TGCGCCAGCAGGGGGGGATTTACCAAGGATAATTCACCCCTCCACTTT. It specifies CASRGGFTKDNSPLHF.

The chain uses TRBV4-1 and TRBJ2-7, with 8 bases aligning to TRBD1. The germline gives CDR1 MGHRA, CDR2 YSYEKL. The CDR3 consists of 15 residues. The ends lost 4 bases at V and 3 bases at J; junction bases unmatched: 8. The CDR3 loop reads CASSLNRGFIYEQYF. The CDR3 region has the DNA TGCGCCAGCAGCCTTAACAGGGGGTTTATCTACGAGCAGTACTTC.

CDR3: CASSPPGGGTDTQYF. CDR3 DNA: TGTGCCAGCAGCCCCCCGGGGGGGGGCACAGATACGCAGTATTTT. The V call is TRBV11-3, the J call TRBJ2-3, with 8 bases that match TRBD2. The CDR3 is 15 amino acids. Germline-derived CDR1 and CDR2 are SGHNT and YENEEA. V was clipped by 5 bases and J by 1 base; unmatched bases: 5.

In this sample, this clone turned up many times. The chain is built from TRBV28 and TRBJ2-2; 13 bases agree with TRBD2. The germline V gene encodes CDR1 MDHEN and CDR2 SYDVKM. V was pared by 6 bases and J by 5 bases, with 6 bases of the junction left unmatched. The CDR3 totals 16 residues. In nucleotides, the CDR3 is TGTGCCAGCAGCCGAACTAGCGGGGGGGCGACCGGGGAGCTGTTTTTT. Amino acid sequence: CASSRTSGGATGELFF.

The chain combines TRBV24-1 with TRBJ2-1, with TRBD2 identical over 11 bases. The CDR3 length is 17 residues. J lost 0 bases, V lost 5 bases, and 5 bases had no gene match. CDR1 is KGHDR, CDR2 SFDVKD, per germline. The DNA for the CDR3 is TGTGCCACCAGTGCGACTAGCGGGGAGAGCTCCTACAATGAGCAGTTCTTC. Translated: CATSATSGESSYNEQFF.